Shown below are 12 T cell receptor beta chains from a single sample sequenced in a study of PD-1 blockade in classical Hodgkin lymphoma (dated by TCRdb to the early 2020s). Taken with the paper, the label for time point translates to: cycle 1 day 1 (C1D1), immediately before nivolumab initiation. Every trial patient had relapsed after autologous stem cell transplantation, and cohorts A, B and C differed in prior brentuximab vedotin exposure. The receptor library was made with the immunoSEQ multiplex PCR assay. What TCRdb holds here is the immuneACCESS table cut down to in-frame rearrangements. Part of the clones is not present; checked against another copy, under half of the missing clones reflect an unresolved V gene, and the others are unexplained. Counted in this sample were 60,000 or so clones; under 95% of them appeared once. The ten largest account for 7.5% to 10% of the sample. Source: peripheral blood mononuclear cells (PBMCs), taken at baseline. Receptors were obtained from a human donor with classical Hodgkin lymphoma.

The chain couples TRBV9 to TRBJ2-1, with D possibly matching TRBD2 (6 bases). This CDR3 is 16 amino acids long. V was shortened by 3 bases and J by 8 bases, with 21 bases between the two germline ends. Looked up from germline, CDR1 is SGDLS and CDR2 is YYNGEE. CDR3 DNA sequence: TGTGCCAGCAGCGACCTCCCTTGGGGGACTCAGGATGAGCAGTTCTTC. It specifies CASSDLPWGTQDEQFF.

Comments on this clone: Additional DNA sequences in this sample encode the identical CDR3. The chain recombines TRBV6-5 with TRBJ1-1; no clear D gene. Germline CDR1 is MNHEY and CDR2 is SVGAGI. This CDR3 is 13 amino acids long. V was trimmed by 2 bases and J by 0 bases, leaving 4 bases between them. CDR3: CASSYLMNTEAFF. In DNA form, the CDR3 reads TGTGCCAGCAGTTACCTCATGAACACTGAAGCTTTCTTT.

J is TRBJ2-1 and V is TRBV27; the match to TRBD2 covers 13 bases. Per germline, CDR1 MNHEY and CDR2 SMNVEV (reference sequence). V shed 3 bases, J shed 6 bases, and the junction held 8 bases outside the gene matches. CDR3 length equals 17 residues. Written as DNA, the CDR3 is TGTGCCAGCAGTTTCCCTACTAGCGGGGGGGCGTCCAATGAGCAGTTCTTC. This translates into CASSFPTSGGASNEQFF.

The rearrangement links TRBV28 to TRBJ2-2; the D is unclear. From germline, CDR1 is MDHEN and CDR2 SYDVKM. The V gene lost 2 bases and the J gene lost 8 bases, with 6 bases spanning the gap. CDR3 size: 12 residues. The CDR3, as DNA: TGTGCCAGCAGTTTAGGTTTAGGGGAGCTGTTTTTT. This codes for CASSLGLGELFF.

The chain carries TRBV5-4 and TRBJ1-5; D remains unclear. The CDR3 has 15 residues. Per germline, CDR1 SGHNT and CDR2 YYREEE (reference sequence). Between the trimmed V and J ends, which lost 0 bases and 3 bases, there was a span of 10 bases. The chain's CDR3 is CASSLGPASNQPQHF. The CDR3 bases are TGTGCCAGCAGCTTGGGTCCGGCCTCCAATCAGCCCCAGCATTTT. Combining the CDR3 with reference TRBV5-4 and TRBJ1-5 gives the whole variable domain ETGVTQSPTHLIKTRGQQVTLRCSSQSGHNTVSWYQQALGQGPQFIFQYYREEENGRGNFPPRFSGLQFPNYSSELNVNALELDDSALYLCASSLGPASNQPQHFGDGTRLSIL.

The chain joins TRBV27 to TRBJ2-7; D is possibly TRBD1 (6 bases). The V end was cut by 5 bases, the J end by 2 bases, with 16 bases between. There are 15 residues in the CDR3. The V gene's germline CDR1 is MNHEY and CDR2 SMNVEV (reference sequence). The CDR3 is CASSIGTPTPYEQYF. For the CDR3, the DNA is TGTGCCAGCAGTATAGGGACACCAACCCCCTACGAGCAGTACTTC.

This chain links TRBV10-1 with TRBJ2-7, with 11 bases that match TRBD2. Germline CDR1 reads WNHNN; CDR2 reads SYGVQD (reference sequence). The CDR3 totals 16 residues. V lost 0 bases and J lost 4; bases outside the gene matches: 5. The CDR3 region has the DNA TGCGCCAGCAGTGAGTCGCCACTAGCGGGAGTATACGAGCAGTACTTC. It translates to CASSESPLAGVYEQYF.

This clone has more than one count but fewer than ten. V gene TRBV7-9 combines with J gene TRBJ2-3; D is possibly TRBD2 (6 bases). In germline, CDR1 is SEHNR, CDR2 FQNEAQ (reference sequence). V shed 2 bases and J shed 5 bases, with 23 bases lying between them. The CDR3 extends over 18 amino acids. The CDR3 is CASSLHLAGLGVRDTQYF. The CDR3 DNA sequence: TGTGCCAGCAGCTTACATCTTGCGGGATTAGGTGTAAGAGATACGCAGTATTTT.

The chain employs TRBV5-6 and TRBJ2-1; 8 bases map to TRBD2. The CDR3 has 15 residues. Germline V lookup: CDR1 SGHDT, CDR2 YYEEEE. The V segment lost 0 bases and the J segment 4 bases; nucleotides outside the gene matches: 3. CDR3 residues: CASSLERGIYNEQFF. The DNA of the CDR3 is TGTGCCAGCAGCTTGGAGCGGGGGATTTACAATGAGCAGTTCTTC.

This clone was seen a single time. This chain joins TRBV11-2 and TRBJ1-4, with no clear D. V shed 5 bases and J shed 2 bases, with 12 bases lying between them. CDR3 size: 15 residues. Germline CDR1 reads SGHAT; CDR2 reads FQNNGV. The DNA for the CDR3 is TGTGCCAGCAGCCCGCCTTTTAGGACTAATGAAAAACTGTTTTTT. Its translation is CASSPPFRTNEKLFF.

DNA for the CDR3: TGTGCCAGCAGCTTGGAAACCATTTATGGCTACACCTTC. Residues: CASSLETIYGYTF. This rearrangement joins TRBV5-4 to TRBJ1-2; D not resolved. This CDR3 is built from 13 residues. Germline V CDR1 and CDR2: SGHNT, YYREEE (reference sequence). Deletions cut 0 bases from V and 5 bases from J, with 8 bases between.

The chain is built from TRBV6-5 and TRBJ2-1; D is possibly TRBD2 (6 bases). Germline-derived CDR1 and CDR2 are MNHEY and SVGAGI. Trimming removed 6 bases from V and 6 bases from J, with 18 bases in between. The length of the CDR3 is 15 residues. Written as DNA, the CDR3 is TGTGCCAGCAGCGCCACGGGACTGACCGCCAATGAGCAGTTCTTC. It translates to CASSATGLTANEQFF.